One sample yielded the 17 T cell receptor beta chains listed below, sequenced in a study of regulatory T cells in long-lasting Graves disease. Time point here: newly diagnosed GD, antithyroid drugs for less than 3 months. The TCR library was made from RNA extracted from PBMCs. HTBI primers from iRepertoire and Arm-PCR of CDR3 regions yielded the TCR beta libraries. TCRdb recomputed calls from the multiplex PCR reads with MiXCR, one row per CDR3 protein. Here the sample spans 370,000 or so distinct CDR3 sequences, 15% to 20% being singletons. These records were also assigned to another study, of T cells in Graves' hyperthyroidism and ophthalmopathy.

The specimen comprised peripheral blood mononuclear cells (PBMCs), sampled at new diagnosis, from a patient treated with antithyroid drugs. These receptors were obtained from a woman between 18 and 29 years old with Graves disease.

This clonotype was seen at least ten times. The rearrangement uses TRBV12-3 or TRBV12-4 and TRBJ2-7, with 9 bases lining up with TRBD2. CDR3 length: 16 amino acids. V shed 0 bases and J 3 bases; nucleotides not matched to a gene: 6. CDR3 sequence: CASSLAGGRVVYEQYF. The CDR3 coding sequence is TGTGCCAGCAGTTTAGCCGGCGGGAGGGTAGTCTACGAGCAGTACTTC.

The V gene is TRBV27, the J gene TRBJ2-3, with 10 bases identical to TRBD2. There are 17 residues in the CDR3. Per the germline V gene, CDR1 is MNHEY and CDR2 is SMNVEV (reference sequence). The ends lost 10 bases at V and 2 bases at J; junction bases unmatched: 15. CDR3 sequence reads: CAISASLSGGSTDTQYF. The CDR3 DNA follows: TGTGCCATCAGCGCCTCCCTTAGCGGGGGGTCCACAGATACGCAGTATTTT.

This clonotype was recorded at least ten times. This CDR3 is CGWELNSGANVLTF. The CDR3 nucleotides are TGTGGGTGGGAATTAAACTCTGGGGCCAACGTCCTGACTTTC. This sequence joins TRBV30 and TRBJ2-6; no firm D call. This CDR3 region has 14 residues. Per the germline V gene, CDR1 is GTSNPN and CDR2 is SVGIG (reference sequence).

CDR3: CASSLYVPDTQYF. DNA of the CDR3: TGTGCCAGCAGTTTATACGTTCCAGATACGCAGTATTTT. This sequence joins TRBV27 and TRBJ2-3, with unresolved D. V lost 1 base, J lost 4 bases, and 6 bases lay in between. The CDR3 has 13 residues. Germline V gene data show CDR1 as MNHEY and CDR2 as SMNVEV (reference sequence).

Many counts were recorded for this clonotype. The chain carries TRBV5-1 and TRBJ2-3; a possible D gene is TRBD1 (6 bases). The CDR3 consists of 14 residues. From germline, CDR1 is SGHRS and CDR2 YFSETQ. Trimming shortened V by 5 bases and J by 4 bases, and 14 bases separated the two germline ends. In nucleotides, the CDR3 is TGCGCCAGCAGGAACAGGGCAGGCTCAGATACGCAGTATTTT. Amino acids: CASRNRAGSDTQYF.

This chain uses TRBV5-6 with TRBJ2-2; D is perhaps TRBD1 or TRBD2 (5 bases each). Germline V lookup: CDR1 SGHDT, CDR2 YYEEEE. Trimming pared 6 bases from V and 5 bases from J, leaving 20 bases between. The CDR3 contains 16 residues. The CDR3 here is CASTPPGPQRTGELFF. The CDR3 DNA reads TGTGCCAGCACCCCCCCGGGGCCACAAAGGACCGGGGAGCTGTTTTTT.

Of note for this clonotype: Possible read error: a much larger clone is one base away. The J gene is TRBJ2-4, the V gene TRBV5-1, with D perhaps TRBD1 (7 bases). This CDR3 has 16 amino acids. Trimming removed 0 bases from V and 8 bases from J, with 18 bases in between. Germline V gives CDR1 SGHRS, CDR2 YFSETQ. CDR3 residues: CASSLAIGGGEDIQYF. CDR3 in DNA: TGCGCCAGCAGCTTGGCCATAGGAGGGGGCGAGGACATTCAGTACTTC.

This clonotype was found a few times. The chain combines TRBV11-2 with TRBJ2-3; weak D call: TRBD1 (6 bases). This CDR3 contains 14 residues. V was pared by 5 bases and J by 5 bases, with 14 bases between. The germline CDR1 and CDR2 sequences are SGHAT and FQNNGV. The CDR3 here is CASSPTGNLDTQYF. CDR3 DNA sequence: TGTGCCAGCAGCCCTACAGGGAATTTAGATACGCAGTATTTT.

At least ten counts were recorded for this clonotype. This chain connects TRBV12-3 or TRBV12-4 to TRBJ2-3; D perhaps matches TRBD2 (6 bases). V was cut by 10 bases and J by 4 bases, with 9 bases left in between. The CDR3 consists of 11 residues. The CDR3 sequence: CATRRADTQYF. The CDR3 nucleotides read TGTGCCACTAGGAGGGCAGATACGCAGTATTTT.

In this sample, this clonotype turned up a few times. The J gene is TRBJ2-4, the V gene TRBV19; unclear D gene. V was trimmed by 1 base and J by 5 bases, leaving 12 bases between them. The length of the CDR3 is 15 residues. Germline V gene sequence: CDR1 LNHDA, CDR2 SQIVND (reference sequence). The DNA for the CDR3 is TGTGCCAGTAGTATAGTGGGCGGTCGTGAAAACATTCAGTACTTC. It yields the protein CASSIVGGRENIQYF.

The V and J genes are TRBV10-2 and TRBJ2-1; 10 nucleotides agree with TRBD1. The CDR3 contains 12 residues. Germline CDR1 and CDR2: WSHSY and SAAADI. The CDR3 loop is CATGTGVGEQFF. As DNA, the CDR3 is TGCGCTACCGGGACAGGGGTTGGTGAGCAGTTCTTC.

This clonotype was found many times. The DNA of the CDR3 is TGCGCCAGCAGCCACAACAGGGCAACTAATGAAAAACTGTTTTTT. This codes for CASSHNRATNEKLFF. The chain recombines TRBV5-1 with TRBJ1-4; maybe TRBD1 (6 bases). Trimming pared 4 bases from V and 0 bases from J, leaving 10 bases between. The CDR3 length is 15 residues. CDR1 SGHRS and CDR2 YFSETQ come from the germline V gene.

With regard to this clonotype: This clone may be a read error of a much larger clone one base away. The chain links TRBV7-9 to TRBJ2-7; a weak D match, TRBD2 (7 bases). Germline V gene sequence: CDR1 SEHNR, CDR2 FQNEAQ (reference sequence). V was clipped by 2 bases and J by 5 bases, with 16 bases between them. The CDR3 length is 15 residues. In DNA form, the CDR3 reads TGTGCCAGCAGCTTACGATCCGGGGGGCGTAACGAGCAGTACTTC. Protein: CASSLRSGGRNEQYF.

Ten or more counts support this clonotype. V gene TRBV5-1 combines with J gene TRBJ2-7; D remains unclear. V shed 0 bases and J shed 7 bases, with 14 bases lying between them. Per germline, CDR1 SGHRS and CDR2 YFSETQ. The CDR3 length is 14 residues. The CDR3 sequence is CASSLGDPLPEQYF. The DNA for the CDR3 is TGCGCCAGCAGCTTGGGAGACCCCCTACCTGAGCAGTACTTC.

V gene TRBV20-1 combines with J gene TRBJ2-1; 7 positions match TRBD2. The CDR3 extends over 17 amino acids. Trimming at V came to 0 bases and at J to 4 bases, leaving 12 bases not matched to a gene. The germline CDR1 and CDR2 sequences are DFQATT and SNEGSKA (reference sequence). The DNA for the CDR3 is TGCAGTGCTAGAGATACGGCAGGGAGGGGTTTATACAATGAGCAGTTCTTC. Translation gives CSARDTAGRGLYNEQFF.

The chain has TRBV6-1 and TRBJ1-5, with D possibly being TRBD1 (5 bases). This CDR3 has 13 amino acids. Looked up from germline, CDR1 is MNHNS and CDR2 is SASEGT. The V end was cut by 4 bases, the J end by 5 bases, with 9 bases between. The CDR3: CASSGQQDQPQHF. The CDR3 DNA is TGTGCCAGCAGTGGACAACAGGATCAGCCCCAGCATTTT.

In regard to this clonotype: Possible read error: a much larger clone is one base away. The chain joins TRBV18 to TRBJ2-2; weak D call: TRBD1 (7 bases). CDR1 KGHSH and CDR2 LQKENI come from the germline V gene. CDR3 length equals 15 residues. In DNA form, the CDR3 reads TGTGCCAGCTCACCGACAGGGCCGAACACCGGGGGGCTGTTTTTT. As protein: CASSPTGPNTGGLFF.